A single sample gave rise to the 14 T cell receptor beta chains below, sequenced in a study of blood T cell repertoires in COVID-19. Measured with immunoSEQ multiplex PCR; TCRdb has only the in-frame clones, and not every one. The repertoire holds 270,000 or so clones, 80% to 95% seen once, with less than 3.5% in the top ten. The sample consisted of PBMCs or T cells enriched from blood (not recorded which). All receptors come from a man aged 35 to 55 who had been exposed to COVID-19.

CDR3 residues: CASTPPGRSYEQYF. CDR3 sequence (DNA): TGTGCCAGCACCCCCCCCGGGAGGTCCTACGAGCAGTACTTC. The V call is TRBV25-1, the J call TRBJ2-7, with TRBD2 matching over 7 bases. The CDR3 has 14 residues. CDR1 is MGHDK and CDR2 is SYGVNS in the germline V gene. V shed 7 bases and J 1 base; nucleotides not matched to a gene: 7.

V gene TRBV12-5 combines with J gene TRBJ1-6; TRBD1 matches 9 bases. J was trimmed by 5 bases and V by 0 bases; bases with no gene match: 5. The CDR3 has 17 amino acids. Germline values: CDR1 LGHNT, CDR2 FRNRAP. In DNA form, the CDR3 reads TGTGCTAGTGGTTTGGTCCTTGGGACAGGGAATAATTCACCCCTCCACTTT. It is translated as CASGLVLGTGNNSPLHF. Full variable domain (remainder filled in from reference TRBV12-5 and TRBJ1-6): DARVTQTPRHKVTEMGQEVTMRCQPILGHNTVFWYRQTMMQGLELLAYFRNRAPLDDSGMPKDRFSAEMPDATLATLKIQPSEPRDSAVYFCASGLVLGTGNNSPLHFGNGTRLTVT.

The chain combines TRBV5-1 with TRBJ2-1, with 9 bases matching TRBD1. Germline CDR1 reads SGHRS; CDR2 reads YFSETQ. V was clipped by 8 bases and J by 9 bases; unmatched bases: 12. The CDR3 consists of 14 residues. CDR3 region: CASTLWTGDGEQFF. The CDR3 DNA reads as TGCGCCAGTACTTTATGGACAGGGGACGGTGAGCAGTTCTTC.

The genes are TRBV21-1 and TRBJ1-4; the listed D gene, TRBD1, was not tested against the DNA. TRBV21-1 is recorded as a pseudogene. The CDR3 extends over 15 amino acids. CDR3 DNA sequence: TGTGCCAGCAGCGCGCGACAGGGATGGTGGGAAAAACTGTTTTTT. Amino acid sequence: CASSARQGWWEKLFF.

This chain connects TRBV6-1 to TRBJ2-7; tentative D call: TRBD1 (6 bases). The length of the CDR3 is 15 residues. From germline, CDR1 is MNHNS and CDR2 SASEGT. V was pared by 3 bases and J by 3 bases, with 15 bases between. The CDR3 is CASSEQGSPGYEQYF. The CDR3 bases are TGTGCCAGCAGTGAGCAGGGGAGCCCAGGCTACGAGCAGTACTTC.

J is TRBJ1-1 and V is TRBV7-9; TRBD1 matches 8 bases. V shed 5 bases and J 4 bases; nucleotides not matched to a gene: 9. The CDR3 extends over 15 amino acids. Germline CDR1 is SEHNR and CDR2 is FQNEAQ (reference sequence). Written as DNA, the CDR3 is TGTGCCAGCAGCACCTCCCGACAGGGGAGCACTGAAGCTTTCTTT. Protein product: CASSTSRQGSTEAFF.

The V call is TRBV30, the J call TRBJ2-1; no clear D. Per the germline V gene, CDR1 is GTSNPN and CDR2 is SVGIG (reference sequence). The CDR3 spans 11 residues. The V end lost 2 bases, the J end lost 7 bases, and 6 bases lay between the germline ends. CDR3 nucleotide sequence: TGTGCCTGGAGTTCTATAAATGAGCAGTTCTTC. Protein sequence: CAWSSINEQFF.

This clone was observed a handful of times. CDR3 DNA sequence: TGTGCCAGCAGCGTAGACAGATCTAACTATGGCTACACCTTC. It yields the protein CASSVDRSNYGYTF. The genes are TRBV9 and TRBJ1-2; D unclear. The germline V gene encodes CDR1 SGDLS and CDR2 YYNGEE. Trimming shortened V by 0 bases and J by 0 bases, and 6 bases separated the two germline ends. The CDR3 has 14 amino acids.

This clone was detected a few times. The chain joins TRBV6-5 to TRBJ2-1; 9 positions match TRBD2. Germline V gene data show CDR1 as MNHEY and CDR2 as SVGAGI. The ends lost 2 bases at V and 7 bases at J; junction bases unmatched: 6. The CDR3 totals 15 residues. CDR3 sequence reads: CASSYGTSKWNEQFF. CDR3 sequence (DNA): TGTGCCAGCAGTTACGGGACTAGCAAGTGGAATGAGCAGTTCTTC.

J is TRBJ2-3 and V is TRBV2; D is uncertain. V gave up 5 bases and J gave up 2 bases, with 5 bases separating them. In germline, CDR1 is SNHLY, CDR2 FYNNEI. This CDR3 contains 12 residues. The CDR3 spells CASSQITDTQYF. CDR3 nucleotides: TGTGCCAGCAGTCAGATCACAGATACGCAGTATTTT.

The chain recombines TRBV11-3 with TRBJ1-1; no clear D gene. This CDR3 has 13 amino acids. CDR1 SGHNT and CDR2 YENEEA come from the germline V gene. V was shortened by 3 bases and J by 4 bases, with 9 bases between the two germline ends. CDR3 protein: CASSFSGPTEAFF. Written as DNA, the CDR3 is TGTGCCAGCAGCTTCTCTGGGCCCACTGAAGCTTTCTTT.

The chain links TRBV6-5 to TRBJ2-2; TRBD2 might be the D (7 bases). Germline CDR1 reads MNHEY; CDR2 reads SVGAGI. The CDR3 loop spans 14 amino acids. V was trimmed by 0 bases and J by 9 bases, leaving 11 bases between them. CDR3 protein: CASSYSPGGRELFF. The CDR3 nucleotides are TGTGCCAGCAGTTACTCCCCGGGGGGCAGGGAGCTGTTTTTT.

The chain couples TRBV14 to TRBJ2-3, with a weak D call TRBD1 (7 bases). CDR3 length: 19 amino acids. Germline-derived CDR1 and CDR2 are SGHDN and FVKESK. Trimming removed 0 bases at V and 2 bases at J, with 21 bases between. CDR3 sequence: CASSQDLTPWRGPTDTQYF. The CDR3, as DNA: TGTGCCAGCAGCCAAGATCTTACGCCTTGGAGGGGGCCCACAGATACGCAGTATTTT.

CDR3 sequence (DNA): TGTGCCACTGGAACGGGGGAGGGCTTAACAGATACGCAGTATTTT. Protein sequence: CATGTGEGLTDTQYF. This chain connects TRBV28 to TRBJ2-3; 7 nucleotides agree with TRBD2. Germline trimming cut 10 bases from V and 3 bases from J; bases unmatched to any gene: 13. The CDR3 runs to 15 residues. CDR1 is MDHEN, CDR2 SYDVKM, per germline. Based on the CDR3 plus reference TRBV28 and TRBJ2-3, the full variable domain is DVKVTQSSRYLVKRTGEKVFLECVQDMDHENMFWYRQDPGLGLRLIYFSYDVKMKEKGDIPEGYSVSREKKERFSLILESASTNQTSMYLCATGTGEGLTDTQYFGPGTRLTVL.